Presented here are 30 T cell receptor beta chains from one specimen sequenced in a study of OX40 agonist ivuxolimab in advanced cancers. Measured with immunoSEQ multiplex PCR; TCRdb has only the in-frame clones, and not every one. The sample shows some 60,000 clones, 94% of them seen only once. The input for sequencing was CD4+ or CD8+ T cells sorted from blood, taken in a trial of the OX40 agonist ivuxolimab. The receptors derive from an adult with an advanced solid tumor such as melanoma, head and neck, liver or kidney cancer.

The chain is built from TRBV5-4 and TRBJ2-7, with 8 nucleotides matching TRBD1. V dropped 1 base and J dropped 4; count of bases not matched to a gene: 16. Germline values: CDR1 SGHNT, CDR2 YYREEE (reference sequence). The length of the CDR3 is 18 residues. The CDR3 region has the DNA TGTGCCAGCAGCTTGTGGCAGGGGGCGAGCCTATCCACATACGAGCAGTACTTC. This sequence encodes CASSLWQGASLSTYEQYF. Using reference TRBV5-4 and TRBJ2-7 for the parts outside the CDR3, the full variable domain is ETGVTQSPTHLIKTRGQQVTLRCSSQSGHNTVSWYQQALGQGPQFIFQYYREEENGRGNFPPRFSGLQFPNYSSELNVNALELDDSALYLCASSLWQGASLSTYEQYFGPGTRLTVT.

The chain has TRBV7-9 and TRBJ2-5; 8 bases map to TRBD2. CDR3 length: 17 residues. Germline trimming cut 5 bases from V and 4 bases from J; bases unmatched to any gene: 15. Germline V lookup: CDR1 SEHNR, CDR2 FQNEAQ (reference sequence). CDR3 sequence: CASSQSREREWGETQYF. CDR3 nucleotide sequence: TGTGCCAGCAGCCAATCACGGGAGCGGGAGTGGGGAGAGACCCAGTACTTC.

The chain joins TRBV6-5 to TRBJ1-5; unclear D gene. Germline-derived CDR1 and CDR2 are MNHEY and SVGAGI. V was cut by 10 bases and J by 3 bases, with 10 bases left in between. This CDR3 comprises 12 residues. CDR3 DNA sequence: TGTGCCACCCGGACCCTCAATCAGCCCCAGCATTTT. Translating gives CATRTLNQPQHF.

The chain combines TRBV2 with TRBJ1-2, with D uncertain. This CDR3 region has 14 residues. V dropped 0 bases and J dropped 2 bases, with 7 bases sitting between them. Germline CDR1 and CDR2: SNHLY and FYNNEI. In nucleotides, the CDR3 is TGTGCCAGCAGTGAAGCGCCAGCGAACTATGGCTACACCTTC. Translation gives CASSEAPANYGYTF.

The table lists this clone with a few counts. This chain joins TRBV6-1 and TRBJ2-1, with D perhaps assigned TRBD1 or TRBD2 (5 bases each). The CDR3 consists of 13 residues. Germline CDR1 MNHNS, CDR2 SASEGT. V was clipped by 11 bases and J by 9 bases, with 20 bases between them. The CDR3 loop reads CAGSTGPWGEQFF. The CDR3 nucleotides are TGTGCCGGTTCTACGGGACCATGGGGTGAGCAGTTCTTC.

The chain has TRBV11-1 and TRBJ2-1, with D unclear. This CDR3 is 12 amino acids long. Germline V lookup: CDR1 SGHAT, CDR2 FQDESV (reference sequence). Trimming left V 1 base short and J 12 bases short, with 10 bases between. Here the CDR3 DNA reads TGTGCCAGCAGCTTAGGGGGAATCGGGCAGTTCTTC. Protein product: CASSLGGIGQFF.

With respect to this clone: A junction end diverges from the germline sequence, so it may reflect a read error. The J gene is TRBJ2-1, the V gene TRBV9; 7 bases align to TRBD2. CDR3 length: 16 amino acids. Germline V gene sequence: CDR1 SGDLS, CDR2 YYNGEE. In nucleotides, the CDR3 is TGTACCAGCAGCGCCCCTCTGGCGGGAGCGAACAATGAGCAGTTCTTC. As protein: CTSSAPLAGANNEQFF.

The J gene is TRBJ1-4, the V gene TRBV5-1; D is ambiguous. The V gene lost 2 bases and the J gene lost 0 bases, with 17 bases spanning the gap. Germline loops: CDR1 SGHRS, CDR2 YFSETQ. This CDR3 region has 18 residues. The chain's CDR3 is CASSFGNQILATNEKLFF. In DNA, the CDR3 is TGCGCCAGCAGCTTCGGGAACCAGATACTTGCAACTAATGAAAAACTGTTTTTT.

This chain uses TRBV7-2 with TRBJ1-2; maybe TRBD1 (5 bases). The CDR3 runs to 15 residues. V lost 2 bases to trimming and J lost 4 bases, with 14 bases between them. CDR1 is SGHTA, CDR2 FQGNSA, per germline. CDR3: CASSLSEWGGYGYTF. The DNA of the CDR3 is TGTGCCAGCAGCTTAAGCGAATGGGGCGGCTATGGCTACACCTTC.

This chain connects TRBV19 to TRBJ1-2; 7 positions agree with TRBD1. The junction had 7 bases not matched to a gene; V was cut back by 8 bases and J by 7 bases. Germline V lookup: CDR1 LNHDA, CDR2 SQIVND (reference sequence). The CDR3 totals 12 residues. The CDR3 DNA sequence: TGTGCCAGTTCCACAGGGGTGGGTGGCTACACCTTC. It encodes CASSTGVGGYTF. The full variable domain, with the rest looked up from reference TRBV19 and TRBJ1-2, is DGGITQSPKYLFRKEGQNVTLSCEQNLNHDAMYWYRQDPGQGLRLIYYSQIVNDFQKGDIAEGYSVSREKKESFPLTVTSAQKNPTAFYLCASSTGVGGYTFGSGTRLTVV.

The CDR3 region is CASNPWGTGSYEQYF. As DNA, the CDR3 is TGTGCCAGCAACCCTTGGGGGACAGGGAGCTACGAGCAGTACTTC. V and J are TRBV7-9 and TRBJ2-7; 9 bases are shared with TRBD1. V trimming: 7 bases; J trimming: 3 bases; junction bases outside the gene matches: 10. This CDR3 comprises 15 residues. Germline lookup yields CDR1 SEHNR and CDR2 FQNEAQ (reference sequence).

The V call is TRBV28, the J call TRBJ2-5, with D tentatively TRBD2 (5 bases). Germline CDR1 MDHEN, CDR2 SYDVKM. The length of the CDR3 is 13 residues. V shed 6 bases and J shed 2 bases, with 10 bases lying between them. Here the CDR3 DNA reads TGTGCCAGCAGACCGGGGTCTCAAGAGACCCAGTACTTC. It codes for CASRPGSQETQYF.

This clone was picked up a small number of times. This chain connects TRBV10-3 to TRBJ1-1, with no clear D. In germline, CDR1 is ENHRY, CDR2 SYGVKD. The CDR3 consists of 12 residues. Trimming took 3 bases from V and 6 from J, leaving 8 bases between them. The CDR3: CAISDGWAEAFF. The DNA of the CDR3 is TGTGCCATCAGTGACGGGTGGGCTGAAGCTTTCTTT.

V is TRBV6-5 and J is TRBJ2-1; D perhaps matches TRBD2 (5 bases). Germline V gene data show CDR1 as MNHEY and CDR2 as SVGAGI. The CDR3 has 14 amino acids. Trimming left V 2 bases short and J 2 bases short, with 7 bases between. The CDR3 sequence is CASSYGSAYNEQFF. In DNA, the CDR3 is TGTGCCAGCAGTTACGGGAGTGCCTACAATGAGCAGTTCTTC.

This chain links TRBV10-3 with TRBJ1-3, with 7 nucleotides matching TRBD1. The germline V gene encodes CDR1 ENHRY and CDR2 SYGVKD. J was trimmed by 2 bases and V by 6 bases; bases with no gene match: 10. This CDR3 is built from 16 residues. This CDR3 reads CAISEGGSLTGNTIYF. The DNA of the CDR3 is TGTGCCATCAGCGAAGGGGGCAGCTTAACTGGAAACACCATATATTTT.

Only one count was recorded for this clone. This CDR3 reads CASKESTNEKLFF. DNA of the CDR3: TGTGCCAGCAAAGAGTCAACTAATGAAAAACTGTTTTTT. The chain employs TRBV5-5 and TRBJ1-4; D is uncertain. V gave up 6 bases and J gave up 0 bases, with 6 bases separating them. Germline V lookup: CDR1 SGHKS, CDR2 YYEKEE (reference sequence). There are 13 residues in the CDR3.

The sample holds one count of this clone. The chain joins TRBV5-6 to TRBJ2-3; D is unclear. Germline CDR1 SGHDT, CDR2 YYEEEE. CDR3 size: 15 residues. Trimming removed 0 bases from V and 0 bases from J, with 8 bases in between. In DNA, the CDR3 is TGTGCCAGCAGCTTGGCCCACTTTAGCACAGATACGCAGTATTTT. This codes for CASSLAHFSTDTQYF.

About this clone: The sample carries other DNA sequences with the same CDR3. This rearrangement joins TRBV29-1 to TRBJ2-7; a possible D gene is TRBD2 (5 bases). The CDR3 is 12 amino acids. The germline V gene encodes CDR1 SQVTM and CDR2 ANQGSEA. V was clipped by 4 bases and J by 2 bases, with 9 bases between them. CDR3: CSVVGRAYEQYF. The CDR3 coding sequence is TGCAGCGTTGTGGGGAGAGCCTACGAGCAGTACTTC.

The rearrangement joins TRBV13 to TRBJ2-3; 8 bases fit TRBD2. Germline CDR1 PRHDT, CDR2 FYEKMQ (reference sequence). With 0 bases clipped from V and 3 bases from J, the junction kept 5 bases outside the gene matches. The CDR3 extends over 16 amino acids. DNA of the CDR3: TGTGCCAGCAGCTTAGGCGGGAGGGCCTTTACAGATACGCAGTATTTT. Translated: CASSLGGRAFTDTQYF.

The V gene is TRBV6-6, the J gene TRBJ2-5; 7 bases align to TRBD2. Unmatched junction bases numbered 5, after V lost 2 bases and J lost 5 bases. The CDR3 is 14 residues long. Germline V gene lookup returns CDR1 MNHNY and CDR2 SVGAGI (reference sequence). The CDR3 loop is CASSYLTSAETQYF. CDR3 DNA: TGTGCCAGCAGTTACCTAACTAGCGCGGAGACCCAGTACTTC.

The V gene is TRBV27, the J gene TRBJ2-3; no clear D. The CDR3 totals 11 residues. Germline V gene lookup returns CDR1 MNHEY and CDR2 SMNVEV (reference sequence). Trimming cost V 4 bases and J 6 bases, with 5 bases left between them. CDR3 sequence: CASSSWDTQYF. In DNA, the CDR3 is TGTGCCAGCAGTTCCTGGGATACGCAGTATTTT.

In its sample, this clone was seen once. J is TRBJ1-1 and V is TRBV27; tentatively, D is TRBD1 (6 bases). V dropped 5 bases and J dropped 5 bases, with 15 bases sitting between them. The CDR3 length is 14 residues. CDR1 MNHEY and CDR2 SMNVEV come from the germline V gene (reference sequence). CDR3 sequence (DNA): TGTGCCAGCAGTAAATGGGGGGGGCGGACTGAAGCTTTCTTT. Amino acids: CASSKWGGRTEAFF.

The chain joins TRBV11-1 to TRBJ2-7, with D possibly TRBD2 on 6 matching bases. The CDR3 contains 14 residues. Germline-derived CDR1 and CDR2 are SGHAT and FQDESV (reference sequence). The ends were cut back, 3 bases at V and 0 bases at J, with 9 bases in the middle. The CDR3 loop is CASSLFGSSYEQYF. CDR3 DNA: TGTGCCAGCAGCTTGTTCGGGAGCTCCTACGAGCAGTACTTC.

The chain uses TRBV30 and TRBJ2-2; D ambiguous. The CDR3 runs to 16 residues. Trimming shortened V by 2 bases and J by 1 base, and 14 bases separated the two germline ends. CDR1 is GTSNPN, CDR2 SVGIG, per germline (reference sequence). DNA of the CDR3: TGTGCCTGGAGTCCGACGGTTTATTTGAACACCGGGGAGCTGTTTTTT. This encodes CAWSPTVYLNTGELFF.

The V and J genes are TRBV4-1 and TRBJ1-3; D gene ambiguous. This CDR3 has 16 amino acids. Germline values: CDR1 MGHRA, CDR2 YSYEKL. V lost 0 bases and J 3 bases, leaving 12 bases between the germline ends. CDR3 sequence reads: CASSQEDGPLGNTIYF. CDR3 in DNA: TGCGCCAGCAGCCAAGAAGACGGGCCCCTTGGAAACACCATATATTTT.

The chain uses TRBV13 and TRBJ2-7, with D perhaps being TRBD1 or TRBD2 (5 bases each). The germline CDR1 and CDR2 sequences are PRHDT and FYEKMQ (reference sequence). CDR3 length equals 14 residues. V was trimmed by 5 bases and J by 3 bases, leaving 14 bases between them. The CDR3 DNA reads TGTGCCAGCAGCCACACCGGGACCCTCTACGAGCAGTACTTC. The encoded protein is CASSHTGTLYEQYF.

The J gene is TRBJ2-3, the V gene TRBV9; 7 bases line up with TRBD1. The trim removed 4 bases at V and 1 base at J, leaving 12 bases unmatched. This CDR3 has 17 amino acids. Germline V gene data show CDR1 as SGDLS and CDR2 as YYNGEE. The DNA of the CDR3 is TGTGCCAGCAGCCCGCGAGGATACAGGGGCCGCACAGATACGCAGTATTTT. The encoded protein is CASSPRGYRGRTDTQYF.

The chain is built from TRBV6-1 and TRBJ1-2; D uncertain. This CDR3 comprises 15 residues. Germline-derived CDR1 and CDR2 are MNHNS and SASEGT. Trimming removed 0 bases from V and 5 bases from J, with 13 bases in between. The CDR3 DNA sequence: TGTGCCAGCAGTGAAGCGGTAAGGTGGGCTTATGGCTACACCTTC. Residues: CASSEAVRWAYGYTF.

V is TRBV7-8 and J is TRBJ2-2; TRBD2 matches at 7 bases. Unmatched junction bases numbered 7, after V lost 1 base and J lost 5 bases. CDR3 length: 16 amino acids. CDR1 and CDR2 from the germline V gene are SGHVS and FQNEAQ. CDR3 nucleotides: TGTGCCAGCAGCTTAGTGGTGGGAGGGCCGACCGGGGAGCTGTTTTTT. Its protein product is CASSLVVGGPTGELFF. Filled out from reference TRBV7-8 and TRBJ2-2, the complete variable domain reads GAGVSQSPRYKVAKRGQDVALRCDPISGHVSLFWYQQALGQGPEFLTYFQNEAQLDKSGLPSDRFFAERPEGSVSTLKIQRTQQEDSAVYLCASSLVVGGPTGELFFGEGSRLTVL.

A few counts support this clone. J is TRBJ1-3 and V is TRBV27; tentative D call: TRBD1 (5 bases). V lost 5 bases, J lost 4 bases, and 18 bases lay in between. Germline lookup yields CDR1 MNHEY and CDR2 SMNVEV (reference sequence). CDR3 length: 16 residues. DNA for the CDR3: TGTGCCAGCAGTCTAGGGGTTCCTGAATTAGGAAACACCATATATTTT. Translating it yields CASSLGVPELGNTIYF.